Shown below are 5 T cell receptor beta chains from a single sample sequenced in a study of T cells after yellow fever vaccination (dated by TCRdb to between 2017 and 2020). The treatment or condition label, read with the paper, signifies: live attenuated yellow fever vaccine strain. Library prep was done by 5' RACE. The sequencer listed for this sample is Illumina HiSeq 2500. Through fastp at Q25 and MiXCR, TCRdb rebuilt clones from the public reads, retaining in-frame beta chains. Entries are consolidated by CDR3 protein sequence, retaining the most common genes and DNA. The sample table holds 300,000 or so distinct CDR3 sequences, of which roughly 8.3% were seen once. In total, the top ten clones hold 17% of the sample. This specimen consisted of PBMCs, obtained around 45 days after the first yellow fever vaccination. These receptors all stem from a man aged 18 to 29 who received the YFV17D yellow fever vaccine.

This rearrangement joins TRBV3-1 to TRBJ1-5, with D unclear. CDR3 length: 15 amino acids. The V gene lost 4 bases and the J gene lost 0 bases, with 10 bases spanning the gap. Germline CDR1 and CDR2: LGHDT and YNNKEL (reference sequence). As DNA, the CDR3 is TGTGCCAGCAGCCTCGGTCCCAATAGCAATCAGCCCCAGCATTTT. Its protein product is CASSLGPNSNQPQHF.

This chain connects TRBV6-5 to TRBJ1-5, with D unclear. Germline CDR1 reads MNHEY; CDR2 reads SVGAGI. Deletions cut 2 bases from V and 6 bases from J, with 8 bases between. The CDR3 runs to 13 residues. Here the CDR3 DNA reads TGTGCCAGCAGTTACGCGGCCGGTCAGCCCCAGCATTTT. It specifies CASSYAAGQPQHF.

This clonotype was recorded a few times. The J gene is TRBJ2-7, the V gene TRBV10-3; either TRBD1 or TRBD2 may fit D (5 bases each). Per the germline V gene, CDR1 is ENHRY and CDR2 is SYGVKD. Trimming shortened V by 4 bases and J by 2 bases, and 12 bases separated the two germline ends. The CDR3 is 14 amino acids. The CDR3 loop reads CAISVEGLAYEQYF. In nucleotides, the CDR3 is TGTGCCATCAGTGTAGAGGGGCTGGCCTACGAGCAGTACTTC.

For this clonotype: Mismatch with germline at one junction end may stem from a read error. This chain uses TRBV11-2 with TRBJ2-3; D unclear. This CDR3 spans 15 amino acids. The germline CDR1 and CDR2 sequences are SGHAT and FQNNGV. CDR3 sequence (DNA): TGTGCCACCAGCTTAGTAGGCATCGAGAGGGATACGCAGTATTTT. It specifies CATSLVGIERDTQYF. Looking up the rest from reference TRBV11-2 and TRBJ2-3 gives the full variable domain: EAGVAQSPRYKIIEKRQSVAFWCNPISGHATLYWYQQILGQGPKLLIQFQNNGVVDDSQLPKDRFSAERLKGVDSTLKIQPAKLEDSAVYLCATSLVGIERDTQYFGPGTRLTVL.

The chain is built from TRBV30 and TRBJ1-6; D possibly corresponds to TRBD1 (5 bases). This CDR3 has 14 amino acids. Per germline, CDR1 GTSNPN and CDR2 SVGIG (reference sequence). Between the trimmed V and J ends, which lost 0 bases and 10 bases, there was a span of 13 bases. The CDR3 DNA sequence: TGTGCCTGGAGTGTTCAGGGAGTTGACTCACCCCTCCACTTT. It translates to CAWSVQGVDSPLHF. Full variable domain (outside the CDR3, taken from reference TRBV30 and TRBJ1-6): SQTIHQWPATLVQPVGSPLSLECTVEGTSNPNLYWYRQAAGRGLQLLFYSVGIGQISSEVPQNLSASRPQDRQFILSSKKLLLSDSGFYLCAWSVQGVDSPLHFGNGTRLTVT.